This T cell receptor beta chain was observed in a study of blood T cells in healthy people across ages (dated by TCRdb to between 2014 and 2016). Study-wide context: Template switching captured roughly one uniquely barcoded TCR beta cDNA molecule per two T cells in model experiments. Four age groups were formed from the donors: young (average 16 years), middle-aged (around 41), aged (about 62) and long-lived (approximately 80). Two additional independent replicas of 1 million unique cDNA reads from the same blood draw were analyzed for two donors (one aged 18 to 29 and one aged 80 or older). The study measured age-related changes in TCR beta repertoire diversity using deep sequencing normalized with unique cDNA molecular identifiers.

Via the germline V gene, CDR1 is LGHNT and CDR2 FRNRAP. Reading from cysteine to phenylalanine, the CDR3 counts 11 amino acids. The DNA shown is the 33-base CDR3, in frame from base 1. The junction carries 4 bases between V and J, which are trimmed by 1 base and 7 bases respectively. The library was prepared using 5' RACE. Sequencing was performed on an Illumina HiSeq 2500. The second PCR ran for about 6 to 11 cycles and used a J-beta primer mix along with a sample-barcoded 5' primer. A template-switch 5' adaptor carrying 12 random nucleotides introduced a unique molecular identifier onto each TCR beta cDNA molecule. Each sample yielded at least 2.5 million CDR3-containing paired-end reads. First-strand cDNA was synthesized from all RNA with the Mint cDNA synthesis kit, primed by a TRBC-specific oligonucleotide. All cDNA was treated with uracil-DNA glycosylase and then went through a first 18-cycle PCR with the universal primers M1SS and BC2_uni_R. The paper's data handling went like this. For normalization, 1 million high-quality reads, each with a distinct molecular identifier, were randomly selected from each sample. Reads sharing molecular identifiers were discarded rather than binned into consensus sequences. CDR3 identification, clonotype clustering and error correction used MiTCR with a Q25 quality threshold and the strictest error-elimination algorithm. A nonparametric unseen species model with Euler transformation was used to estimate a lower bound on total TCR beta diversity. TCRdb trimmed public reads at Q25 via fastp, called clones via MiXCR and kept in-frame beta chains. For every CDR3 protein sequence, its rows merge into one entry that carries the most common genes and DNA. For this entry, the V and J calls and clone size follow TCRdb and not the study's own pipeline. For this sample there are some 930,000 distinct CDR3 sequences; 25% to 35% appear just once. Roughly 10% of the sample lies in the top ten.

What the work shows at the level of the full study, not this receptor alone: Total diversity estimates from one million sequenced T cells were considered lower bounds and underestimates. A strong correlation was found between observed TCR beta diversity and the percentage of naive T cells measured by flow cytometry. Compared with the aged group, more naive CD4+ T cells, fewer expanded clones and increased TCR diversity were shown by the long-lived group, suggesting age selection. Because profiling used bulk unsorted PBMCs, naive and antigen-experienced compartments could not be compared conclusively. Because the CMV infection status of the donors was unknown, age-related changes in expanded clonotypes may potentially have been confounded. As age increased, observed TCR beta diversity per million T cells dropped in a roughly linear way, and a significant reduction was already evident by age roughly 40.

This clonotype was recorded at least ten times. Its specific antigen is unknown. Base qualities were left out, and no much larger clone turns up one base away. The 39 donors, aged about 6 to 100 years, were systemically healthy Caucasian individuals from Russia. Each donor gave 8 to 10 milliliters of peripheral blood, collected into EDTA-treated Vacutainer tubes. Ficoll-Paque density-gradient centrifugation was used to isolate PBMCs, with at least 7 million per sample. Trizol reagent was used to extract total RNA from the PBMCs, yielding at least 6 micrograms per sample. For every donor, an aliquot of PBMCs went through flow cytometry to measure the percentages of naive CD45RAhigh/CD27high T cells. These data were likewise used in another study, on T cells of mothers and their children. As that second paper reports: Nine systemically healthy Caucasian individuals, comprising three mothers and their six children, were included as donors. cDNA synthesis used all of the extracted RNA, with around 1.5 ug of RNA in each 15 ul reaction. In the second PCR, sample barcodes and 2-4 random nucleotides were introduced via the M1S primer. Each mother yielded over 8 million TCR beta CDR3 reads and each child some 3 million reads. TCR recombination output is similarly shaped by thymic selection in related and unrelated pairs, with a minor effect exerted by inherited differences. Normalized repertoire overlap was always found to be slightly, but never significantly, higher in related mother-child pairs than in unrelated mother-child pairs. With a sensitivity of approximately 100 clones per million clonotypes, no persistent microchimeric T cell clones were detected. Deep NGS was used in the study to compare the TCR beta repertoires of mothers and children and to look for features that separate related mother-child pairs from unrelated individuals. On average, the children were approximately 12 +/- 4 years old, while the mothers were around 40 +/- 4 years old. After adapter ligation with NEBNext reagents, the libraries were sequenced on Illumina HiSeq 2000 with 100+100 nt paired-end reads. To prevent cross-contamination, the mother and child libraries were prepared a month apart and were sequenced in separate runs. For each donor, somewhere between about 450,000 and 2,100,000 distinct TCR beta clonotypes were identified. Naive TCR beta clonotypes were estimated from low-frequency clonotypes matched to each donor's FACS-determined naive share, without sorting.

The sample comprised blood. This TCR was sampled from a woman aged 40 to 49 in good health. The rearranged chain carries TRBV12-5 and TRBJ1-2, with no reliable assignment of the D segment. The bases are TGTGCTAGTGGTTTGGAGGGTGGCTACACCTTC. This codes for CASGLEGGYTF.